The 12 T cell receptor beta chains below were found in one sample sequenced in a study of technical replicates of blood from a handful of donors (dated by TCRdb to 2016 to 2017). Libraries were built with the immunoSEQ multiplex PCR assay. Drawn from immuneACCESS, this table holds only the in-frame rearrangements with V and J called that TCRdb kept. Clones are partly lost; checked studies trace under half to an unresolved V gene and leave the rest unexplained. This sample holds approximately 79,000 clones; about 92% were observed only once. The ten largest account for 0.37% of the sample. The specimen was T cells isolated from PBMCs. The receptors originated from a human donor in good health.

The chain employs TRBV9 and TRBJ2-2; TRBD1 might be the D (6 bases). The CDR3 covers 13 residues. Germline values: CDR1 SGDLS, CDR2 YYNGEE. Trimming cost V 3 bases and J 4 bases, with 7 bases left between them. CDR3 residues: CASSGQVTGELFF. CDR3 sequence (DNA): TGTGCCAGCAGCGGACAGGTCACCGGGGAGCTGTTTTTT.

The J gene is TRBJ1-1, the V gene TRBV19, with 7 bases matching TRBD1. This CDR3 spans 15 amino acids. J gave up 0 bases and V 9 bases, and 10 bases lay outside the gene matches. Germline V gene data show CDR1 as LNHDA and CDR2 as SQIVND (reference sequence). This CDR3 is CASKLDRLLNTEAFF. DNA for the CDR3: TGTGCCAGCAAACTGGACAGGCTTTTGAACACTGAAGCTTTCTTT.

CDR3 protein: CSARDLETQYF. Written as DNA, the CDR3 is TGCAGTGCTAGAGATCTAGAGACCCAGTACTTC. The V call is TRBV20-1, the J call TRBJ2-5; D is uncertain. Trimming left V 0 bases short and J 4 bases short, with 3 bases between. The CDR3 is 11 residues long. Germline CDR1 is DFQATT and CDR2 is SNEGSKA (reference sequence).

The rearrangement uses TRBV9 and TRBJ2-7; 9 bases agree with TRBD2. This CDR3 comprises 16 residues. V trimming: 2 bases; J trimming: 2 bases; junction bases outside the gene matches: 8. In germline, CDR1 is SGDLS, CDR2 YYNGEE. The CDR3 DNA sequence: TGTGCCAGCAGCGTGTCGGCTAGCGGGAACCCCTACGAGCAGTACTTC. Translation gives CASSVSASGNPYEQYF. The full variable domain, with the rest looked up from reference TRBV9 and TRBJ2-7, is DSGVTQTPKHLITATGQRVTLRCSPRSGDLSVYWYQQSLDQGLQFLIQYYNGEERAKGNILERFSAQQFPDLHSELNLSSLELGDSALYFCASSVSASGNPYEQYFGPGTRLTVT.

The V call is TRBV4-1, the J call TRBJ2-1; the D is unclear. Trimming removed 4 bases from V and 0 bases from J, with 10 bases in between. The CDR3 extends over 15 amino acids. CDR1 is MGHRA and CDR2 is YSYEKL in the germline V gene. The CDR3 spells CASSLLISSYNEQFF. CDR3 bases: TGCGCCAGCAGCCTACTTATAAGCTCCTACAATGAGCAGTTCTTC.

This chain joins TRBV2 and TRBJ2-3; TRBD2 might be the D (6 bases). CDR1 SNHLY and CDR2 FYNNEI come from the germline V gene. The CDR3 is 14 amino acids. V was shortened by 6 bases and J by 1 base, with 11 bases between the two germline ends. CDR3 sequence: CASRGTYRTDTQYF. CDR3 nucleotides: TGTGCCAGCAGAGGGACTTATCGCACAGATACGCAGTATTTT.

This clone was counted once. This same CDR3 is encoded by further DNA sequences in the sample. CDR3 sequence: CASSSSYEQYF. The CDR3 DNA is TGTGCCAGCAGTTCGTCCTACGAGCAGTACTTC. This chain links TRBV27 with TRBJ2-7; D not resolved. The CDR3 sequence is 11 residues long. Germline V CDR1 and CDR2: MNHEY, SMNVEV (reference sequence). V lost 4 bases and J 1 base, leaving 2 bases between the germline ends.

This clone has just a few counts. The rearrangement links TRBV27 to TRBJ2-7; a weak D match, TRBD1 (5 bases). There are 14 residues in the CDR3. Germline V gives CDR1 MNHEY, CDR2 SMNVEV (reference sequence). With 3 bases removed from V and 6 bases from J, the gap between germline ends came to 15 bases. This CDR3 is CASSLGQVWGEQYF. The CDR3, as DNA: TGTGCCAGCAGTTTGGGGCAGGTTTGGGGCGAGCAGTACTTC.

The gene calls are TRBV19 and TRBJ2-5; 13 bases are a match to TRBD2. The germline V gene encodes CDR1 LNHDA and CDR2 SQIVND (reference sequence). This CDR3 contains 16 residues. The V and J ends lost 5 bases and 5 bases, in that order; junction bases with no gene match: 8. The CDR3 protein is CASSPGGLAGSETQYF. The CDR3 nucleotides are TGTGCCAGTAGTCCTGGGGGACTAGCGGGGAGCGAGACCCAGTACTTC.

Note on this clone: An end of the junction differs from the germline gene, which may be a read error. This chain uses TRBV7-2 with TRBJ2-7; D perhaps matches TRBD2 (5 bases). Germline CDR1 SGHTA, CDR2 FQGNSA. There are 13 residues in the CDR3. This CDR3 reads CAGSGRSLYEQYF. CDR3 coding DNA: TGTGCCGGCAGCGGTAGATCCCTCTACGAGCAGTACTTC.

This chain joins TRBV30 and TRBJ1-5; TRBD1 aligns across 7 bases. This CDR3 comprises 13 residues. Germline-derived CDR1 and CDR2 are GTSNPN and SVGIG (reference sequence). With 5 bases clipped from V and 5 bases from J, the junction kept 6 bases outside the gene matches. CDR3 residues: CAWGRTGDQPQHF. The CDR3 DNA sequence: TGTGCCTGGGGGAGGACAGGCGATCAGCCCCAGCATTTT.

The table lists this clone with a few counts. CDR3 in amino acids: CSVVGGIRDTGELFF. The CDR3 nucleotides are TGCAGCGTTGTAGGGGGCATAAGGGACACCGGGGAGCTGTTTTTT. This chain links TRBV29-1 with TRBJ2-2, with 7 bases aligning to TRBD1. The CDR3 totals 15 residues. V trimming: 4 bases; J trimming: 3 bases; junction bases outside the gene matches: 8. CDR1 and CDR2 from the germline V gene are SQVTM and ANQGSEA.